This T cell receptor beta chain was sequenced in a study of T cell responses to AZD1222 COVID-19 vaccine. Study-level results: The study identified only six AZD1222 recipients as seropositive at baseline. White British donors predominated, females outnumbered males, and clonal diversity was possibly underestimated. Increases in Spike-specific TCR breadth and depth were seen after two AZD1222 doses.

TCRdb keeps only in-frame clones here, not all; method: immunoSEQ multiplex PCR. Found here are 150,000 to 200,000 clones, around 94% of them singletons; the top ten hold 5.1%. Comments on this clone: What it recognizes is unknown.

The length of the CDR3 is 16 residues. The germline V gene encodes CDR1 MNHEY and CDR2 SMNVEV (reference sequence). Trimming cost V 6 bases and J 14 bases; bases outside gene matches: 23. This receptor was obtained from an adult who received the AZD1222 COVID-19 vaccine. The sample in question was peripheral blood, obtained 28 days after the second AZD1222 dose. J is TRBJ2-3 and V is TRBV27, with 7 bases identical to TRBD1. The CDR3 DNA is TGTGCCAGCAGGCAGACAGGGAAGGCCTCCTCCGGTAAATGGTATTTT. Its protein product is CASRQTGKASSGKWYF.